The 20 T cell receptor beta chains in this list originate from one sample, sequenced in a study of tumor-infiltrating lymphocytes in primary liver carcinoma. Investigators took RNA and DNA out together from approximately 22-30 mg of unsorted bulk tissue. Synthesis of TCR beta cDNA was carried out from approximately 500 ng total RNA with a constant-region primer. Nested multiplex PCR, run for three rounds with slightly modified ARM-PCR, yielded TCR beta libraries. With TRBV1-TRBV30 forward primers and a C-beta reverse primer, the first two PCR rounds were run for roughly 10 cycles each. TCRdb reprocessed the multiplex PCR reads with MiXCR, giving one entry per CDR3 protein. The sample yields 55,000 to 65,000 distinct CDR3 sequences, roughly 70% seen once. The sample was liver tumor tissue from sampling region 2. The subset was: tumor region T2, inferior pole. The source of these receptors is a man aged 35 to 55 with primary liver carcinoma and hepatitis B virus infection.

This clonotype qualifies as medium-sized. The chain is built from TRBV5-6 and TRBJ2-7; D gene ambiguous. The germline V gene has CDR1 SGHDT and CDR2 YYEEEE. Trimming took 0 bases from V and 4 from J, leaving 11 bases between them. The CDR3 is 14 amino acids. The CDR3 nucleotides read TGTGCCAGCAGCTTGGCGGAGTCAGAATACGAGCAGTACTTC. It encodes CASSLAESEYEQYF.

This clonotype is categorized as medium-sized. A read error may account for a junction end that differs from germline. The chain carries TRBV11-2 and TRBJ2-3; 12 bases match TRBD2. The germline V gene encodes CDR1 SGHAT and CDR2 FQNNGV. The CDR3 has 15 residues. CDR3: CASSLTSGSTDTQCF. The DNA of the CDR3 is TGTGCCAGCAGCTTGACTAGCGGGAGCACAGATACGCAGTGTTTT.

In the case of this clonotype: One end of the junction varies from germline; a read error may be responsible. In nucleotides, the CDR3 is TGTGACAGCTGGGGACTAGCGGACGAACGCACCGGGGAGCTGTTTTTT. It specifies CDSWGLADERTGELFF. V gene TRBV6-1 combines with J gene TRBJ2-2; 11 nucleotides agree with TRBD2. The CDR3 length is 16 residues. The V gene's germline CDR1 is MNHNS and CDR2 SASEGT.

In the case of this clonotype: A much more abundant neighbour one base away suggests this may be a read error. The chain couples TRBV30 to TRBJ2-3, with TRBD1 matching 10 bases. In germline, CDR1 is GTSNPN, CDR2 SVGIG (reference sequence). The CDR3 is 16 residues long. After removal of 0 bases from V and 4 bases from J, the junction contained 7 bases not matched to a gene. This chain's CDR3 is CAWSVGTGAGSDTQYF. The CDR3 DNA follows: TGTGCCTGGAGTGTAGGGACAGGGGCAGGGTCAGATACGCAGTATTTT. Filled out from reference TRBV30 and TRBJ2-3, the complete variable domain reads SQTIHQWPATLVQPVGSPLSLECTVEGTSNPNLYWYRQAAGRGLQLLFYSVGIGQISSEVPQNLSASRPQDRQFILSSKKLLLSDSGFYLCAWSVGTGAGSDTQYFGPGTRLTVL.

Concerning this clonotype: With a much larger clone just one base away, this may be a read error. In DNA, the CDR3 is TGTGCCACCAGTTATGGTTCAGCGGGAGGATGGGGAGAGACCCAGTACTTC. Amino acid sequence: CATSYGSAGGWGETQYF. The rearrangement uses TRBV6-2 or TRBV6-3 and TRBJ2-5; 9 bases agree with TRBD2. Germline CDR1 reads MNHEY; CDR2 reads SVGEGT. This CDR3 region has 17 residues.

In regard to this clonotype: A read error may explain this, as a much larger clone is one base away. The CDR3 sequence: CASRQAWRGSYEQYF. The DNA of the CDR3 is TGTGCCAGCAGACAAGCATGGCGCGGATCCTACGAGCAGTACTTC. The chain combines TRBV4-2 with TRBJ2-7; D unresolved. This CDR3 contains 15 residues. Per the germline V gene, CDR1 is LGHNA and CDR2 is YNFKEQ.

The V call is TRBV14, the J call TRBJ2-7; the D is unclear. CDR1 SGHDN and CDR2 FVKESK come from the germline V gene. The V end was cut by 5 bases, the J end by 9 bases, with 17 bases between. This CDR3 is 13 amino acids long. The CDR3 loop is CASSTQGSYGQYF. The CDR3 DNA follows: TGTGCCAGCAGCACACAAGGGTCCTATGGGCAGTACTTC.

This clonotype was counted ten times or more. V gene TRBV28 combines with J gene TRBJ1-1; D remains ambiguous. Trimming cost V 3 bases and J 7 bases, with 6 bases left between them. The CDR3 contains 11 residues. The germline V gene encodes CDR1 MDHEN and CDR2 SYDVKM. CDR3: CASSFMLEAFF. DNA of the CDR3: TGTGCCAGCAGTTTTATGCTTGAAGCTTTCTTT.

The chain combines TRBV28 with TRBJ1-5; D ambiguous. The ends were cut back, 7 bases at V and 8 bases at J, with 21 bases in the middle. Germline-derived CDR1 and CDR2 are MDHEN and SYDVKM. The CDR3 extends over 15 amino acids. CDR3 coding DNA: TGTGCCAGCAACACCTCGGAGAGGGAAAATAAGCCCCAGCATTTT. Translated: CASNTSERENKPQHF.

The gene calls are TRBV12-3 or TRBV12-4 and TRBJ2-1; D may be TRBD1 (6 bases). The CDR3 sequence is 13 residues long. The CDR3 is CISSLGQNNEQFF. In DNA form, the CDR3 reads TGTATCAGCAGTCTCGGACAGAACAATGAGCAGTTCTTC.

The chain recombines TRBV21-1 with TRBJ2-5. TRBV21-1 is deemed a pseudogene. This CDR3 has 15 amino acids. The CDR3 DNA reads TGTACCAGCAGCAACGAGGAGAAATGGGGAGAGACCCAGTACTTC. As protein: CTSSNEEKWGETQYF.

Remarks on this clonotype: A much larger clone lies one base from this, so it may be a read error. The genes are TRBV6-5 and TRBJ1-4; D gene uncertain. The CDR3 spans 14 residues. Germline assignment: CDR1 MNHEY and CDR2 SVGAGI. The DNA for the CDR3 is TGTGTCAGCCGGCTAGTAGCAACTAATGAAAAACTGTTTTTT. Its translation: CVSRLVATNEKLFF.

This chain joins TRBV6-2 or TRBV6-3 and TRBJ2-7; D is uncertain. Germline V gives CDR1 MNHEY, CDR2 SVGEGT. There are 11 residues in the CDR3. The CDR3 DNA is TGTGACGGGTCGGCGGAATACGAGCAGTACTTC. This sequence encodes CDGSAEYEQYF.

As to this clonotype: A read error is possible here, since a much larger clone lies one base away. The chain joins TRBV11-2 to TRBJ2-7, with a weak D call TRBD1 (5 bases). Germline V lookup: CDR1 SGHAT, CDR2 FQNNGV. The CDR3 has 14 amino acids. Here the CDR3 reads CTSSSNRNSCEQYF. In DNA form, the CDR3 reads TGTACCAGTAGCTCTAACAGGAACTCCTGCGAGCAGTACTTC.

The table lists this clonotype with many counts. The V and J genes are TRBV10-3 and TRBJ1-5, with TRBD1 as a possible D gene (5 bases). The CDR3 runs to 14 residues. V lost 8 bases, J lost 3 bases, and 14 bases lay in between. Germline CDR1 is ENHRY and CDR2 is SYGVKD. The DNA for the CDR3 is TGTGCCATCTCTGTTGGGGGAACCAATCAGCCCCAGCATTTT. It is translated as CAISVGGTNQPQHF.

For this clonotype: The conserved phenylalanine or tryptophan normally closing the CDR3 is absent here, so this likely arose from a read error. DNA of the CDR3: TGCAGCGTTGGTGGGGCAGACCATGGGGCCAACGTCCTGACTTTA. Protein product: CSVGGADHGANVLTL. This chain links TRBV29-1 with TRBJ2-6, with a weak D call TRBD1 (5 bases). This CDR3 contains 15 residues. The germline CDR1 and CDR2 sequences are SQVTM and ANQGSEA. The ends were cut back, 4 bases at V and 3 bases at J, with 13 bases in the middle.

This clonotype has more than one count but fewer than ten. A much bigger clone sits one base away, suggesting this may be a read error. This chain links TRBV28 with TRBJ2-2, with 8 bases aligning to TRBD1. J gave up 7 bases and V 6 bases, and 10 bases lay outside the gene matches. Germline V CDR1 and CDR2: MDHEN, SYDVKM. The CDR3 has 15 amino acids. CDR3 sequence: CASSPLDRGIGELFF. For the CDR3, the DNA is TGTGCCAGCAGCCCTCTAGACAGGGGCATCGGGGAGCTGTTTTTT.

The chain joins TRBV6-6 to TRBJ2-3; TRBD1 or TRBD2 may be the D gene (6 bases each). Germline V lookup: CDR1 MNHNY, CDR2 SVGAGI (reference sequence). This CDR3 has 18 residues. Trimming took 1 base from V and 4 from J, leaving 21 bases between them. The CDR3 nucleotides read TGTGCCAGCAGTTACTGGGGCGGGGCAGGGGACGAGGCAGATACGCAGTATTTT. Amino acids: CASSYWGGAGDEADTQYF.

Regarding this clonotype: The conserved final phenylalanine or tryptophan is absent from the CDR3, which likely points to a read error. The chain joins TRBV4-1 to TRBJ1-2, with 8 bases matching TRBD1. This CDR3 has 14 amino acids. Germline V gives CDR1 MGHRA, CDR2 YSYEKL. CDR3 coding DNA: TGCGCCAACAGTCAAGGGGACAGGAACTATGCCTACACCTTA. It codes for CANSQGDRNYAYTL.

About this clonotype itself: An end of the junction does not agree with germline; a read error may underlie this. V gene TRBV7-8 combines with J gene TRBJ2-7; D gene uncertain. Germline V gene data show CDR1 as SGHVS and CDR2 as FQNEAQ. The CDR3 spans 13 residues. CDR3 in amino acids: CANSFDSAYGQYF. The CDR3 DNA is TGTGCCAACAGCTTTGACTCCGCCTACGGGCAGTACTTC. Using reference TRBV7-8 and TRBJ2-7 for the parts outside the CDR3, the full variable domain is GAGVSQSPRYKVAKRGQDVALRCDPISGHVSLFWYQQALGQGPEFLTYFQNEAQLDKSGLPSDRFFAERPEGSVSTLKIQRTQQEDSAVYLCANSFDSAYGQYFGPGTRLTVT.